This TCR beta chain was sequenced during a study of blood T cell repertoires in COVID-19. Study background: In each case, the material was cDNA or gDNA derived from T cells, B-cell-depleted T cells, or PBMCs.

Germline values: CDR1 MNHEY, CDR2 SMNVEV (reference sequence). CDR3 length: 13 residues. V lost 6 bases to trimming and J lost 4 bases, with 13 bases between them. Authors' processing steps: Using reference gene primer amplification, nucleated cell counts were estimated. Generated by immunoSEQ multiplex PCR, the TCRdb table keeps only in-frame clones and is missing some. That table furnishes V, J and clone size, whereas the DNA furnished D and trimming. The sample comprises 200,000 to 250,000 clones, 80% to 85% of which are singletons, and roughly 18% rests with the top ten. This TCR derives from a woman of 80 years or more with active or convalescent COVID-19. The V and J genes are TRBV27 and TRBJ2-7, with D tentatively TRBD1 (5 bases). Sequenced sample: peripheral blood. The CDR3 nucleotides read TGTGCCAGCAGGAGATCAGGGTATTACGAGCAGTACTTC. It is translated as CASRRSGYYEQYF.